The present entry profiles one T cell receptor (beta chain) with its context. Its antigen is as yet unknown. The record originates from a study of shared clonotypes between healthy human individuals. Clones were read by immunoSEQ multiplex PCR, and TCRdb kept only the in-frame ones, dropping some. Found here are under 600,000 clones, 90% to 97% of them singletons; the top ten hold approximately 0.067%. Per the germline V gene, CDR1 is KGHSH and CDR2 is LQKENI. This CDR3 has 18 residues. V shed 6 bases and J 0 bases; nucleotides not matched to a gene: 9. Study conclusions and caveats: Estimated clonotype richness was generally higher in naive than memory subsets.

This sequence originates from a woman aged 30 to 39 in good health. The chain is built from TRBV18 and TRBJ2-1, with TRBD2 matching over 12 bases. The specimen sequenced was naive CD4+ T cells sorted from blood. Noted subset: CD45RA+ positively selected. Written as DNA, the CDR3 is TGTGCCAGCTCCATAGGGCTAGCGGGAGGGAGCTCCTACAATGAGCAGTTCTTC. This sequence encodes CASSIGLAGGSSYNEQFF.